What follows are 21 T cell receptor beta chains derived from one specimen sequenced in a study of CD8 T cells in ankylosing spondylitis. TCRdb re-called the 5' RACE reads through MiXCR, storing one row per CDR3 protein. Seen here are hundreds of thousands of distinct CDR3 sequences, about 20% observed once, and the top ten hold less than 9.5%. The sequenced sample was blood, either unsorted or a sorted T cell fraction (not recorded which). The receptors come from a male donor with ankylosing spondylitis or in good health (not recorded which).

The chain has TRBV5-1 and TRBJ1-1; possibly TRBD1 for D (5 bases). Germline lookup yields CDR1 SGHRS and CDR2 YFSETQ. The V gene lost 4 bases and the J gene lost 1 base, with 11 bases spanning the gap. CDR3 length: 14 residues. The CDR3 sequence: CASSGGHQNTEAFF. In DNA, the CDR3 is TGCGCCAGCAGCGGCGGACACCAGAACACTGAAGCTTTCTTT.

In its sample, this clonotype was seen many times. The chain recombines TRBV29-1 with TRBJ2-4; a possible D gene is TRBD1 (6 bases). Germline lookup yields CDR1 SQVTM and CDR2 ANQGSEA. Trimming removed 7 bases at V and 0 bases at J, with 22 bases between. The CDR3 is 17 amino acids. This chain's CDR3 is CSAIHYSGAIAKNIQYF. CDR3 bases: TGCAGCGCCATCCACTATTCAGGGGCCATAGCCAAAAACATTCAGTACTTC.

This sequence joins TRBV7-2 and TRBJ2-1, with a tentative D call TRBD1 (5 bases). Germline V gene lookup returns CDR1 SGHTA and CDR2 FQGNSA. The ends were cut back, 7 bases at V and 3 bases at J, with 10 bases in the middle. The CDR3 spans 13 residues. CDR3 DNA sequence: TGTGCCAGCACCAGGGCCAACTACAATGAGCAGTTCTTC. It translates to CASTRANYNEQFF.

This clonotype was recorded many times. The chain employs TRBV20-1 and TRBJ2-1; 9 positions match TRBD1. Germline assignment: CDR1 DFQATT and CDR2 SNEGSKA (reference sequence). CDR3 length: 14 residues. Trimming took 4 bases from V and 6 from J; bases not matched to a gene: 7. CDR3 coding DNA: TGCAGTGCTATTCCGGGACAGGGTACCAATGAGCAGTTCTTC. This encodes CSAIPGQGTNEQFF.

This clonotype has at least ten counts. The chain is built from TRBV12-3 or TRBV12-4 and TRBJ1-1; 7 nucleotides align to TRBD1. Trimming at V came to 5 bases and at J to 7 bases, leaving 10 bases not matched to a gene. The CDR3 spans 14 residues. The chain's CDR3 is CASSNPGTANEAFF. CDR3 bases: TGTGCCAGCAGTAACCCCGGGACAGCTAATGAAGCTTTCTTT.

This clonotype has only a few counts. The chain employs TRBV5-1 and TRBJ2-3, with TRBD2 identical over 11 bases. The V and J ends lost 4 bases and 3 bases, in that order; junction bases with no gene match: 10. The CDR3 covers 17 residues. Germline V gene data show CDR1 as SGHRS and CDR2 as YFSETQ. The CDR3 loop is CASSHPLAGGPTDTQYF. The CDR3 bases are TGCGCCAGCAGCCACCCCTTAGCGGGGGGGCCGACAGATACGCAGTATTTT.

In this sample, this clonotype turned up a few times. The rearrangement uses TRBV18 and TRBJ1-5, with D possibly TRBD1 on 5 matching bases. CDR3 size: 16 residues. Germline CDR1 reads KGHSH; CDR2 reads LQKENI. Trimming stripped 3 bases from V and 0 bases from J, with 12 bases between. Here the CDR3 DNA reads TGTGCCAGCTCACCCTTCCGGGGCGATAGCAATCAGCCCCAGCATTTT. Protein sequence: CASSPFRGDSNQPQHF.

The V and J genes are TRBV3-1 and TRBJ2-2; 10 positions agree with TRBD1. V lost 6 bases, J lost 5 bases, and 6 bases stayed unmatched. Per germline, CDR1 LGHDT and CDR2 YNNKEL (reference sequence). This CDR3 has 15 amino acids. The CDR3 nucleotides are TGTGCCAGCAGTCGACAGGGGGCGCTAACCGGGGAGCTGTTTTTT. It translates to CASSRQGALTGELFF.

This sequence joins TRBV19 and TRBJ1-5, with 7 bases identical to TRBD1. Losses at the gene ends were 5 bases for V and 2 bases for J; bases not matched to a gene: 3. The CDR3 covers 14 residues. CDR1 and CDR2 from the germline V gene are LNHDA and SQIVND (reference sequence). The CDR3 here is CASSEGQGNQPQHF. The CDR3 DNA follows: TGTGCCAGTAGTGAAGGACAGGGCAATCAGCCCCAGCATTTT.

This chain links TRBV12-3 or TRBV12-4 with TRBJ1-5; TRBD1 agrees at 8 bases. Unmatched junction bases numbered 2, after V lost 1 base and J lost 0 bases. The CDR3 covers 16 residues. The CDR3: CASSLGGQDSNQPQHF. The CDR3 nucleotides are TGTGCCAGCAGTTTAGGGGGACAGGATAGCAATCAGCCCCAGCATTTT.

The sample holds many counts of this clonotype. The chain joins TRBV6-5 to TRBJ1-5; 8 nucleotides line up with TRBD1. Trimming cost V 4 bases and J 6 bases; bases outside gene matches: 8. The length of the CDR3 is 15 residues. Germline loops: CDR1 MNHEY, CDR2 SVGAGI. The CDR3 nucleotides read TGTGCCAGCAGTTCCAGACAGGGGCCGAGTCAGCCCCAGCATTTT. Its translation is CASSSRQGPSQPQHF.

The V gene is TRBV12-3 or TRBV12-4, the J gene TRBJ2-4; the D gene could be TRBD1 or TRBD2 (5 bases each). The V end was cut by 7 bases, the J end by 15 bases, with 19 bases between. This CDR3 has 12 amino acids. The CDR3 loop reads CASTPGAGSPYF. DNA for the CDR3: TGTGCCAGCACCCCCGGGGCTGGATCTCCGTACTTC.

The V and J genes are TRBV15 and TRBJ2-7, with D perhaps matching TRBD1 or TRBD2 (5 bases each). The CDR3 totals 14 residues. Trimming cost V 1 base and J 4 bases, with 11 bases left between them. Germline assignment: CDR1 LNHNV and CDR2 YYDKDF (reference sequence). The CDR3 loop reads CATSRAGRLYEQYV. CDR3 bases: TGTGCCACCAGCAGAGCGGGACGGCTATACGAGCAGTACGTC.

CDR3: CASSLKLAKNIQYF. The CDR3 DNA sequence: TGTGCCAGCAGTCTGAAATTAGCCAAAAACATTCAGTACTTC. The chain employs TRBV28 and TRBJ2-4; no definite D call. Germline CDR1 reads MDHEN; CDR2 reads SYDVKM. Deletions cut 5 bases from V and 0 bases from J, with 8 bases between. The CDR3 is 14 amino acids.

This clonotype has at least ten counts. This chain links TRBV20-1 with TRBJ2-1; 7 bases align to TRBD2. The CDR3 is 14 residues long. Trimming took 3 bases from V and 0 from J; bases not matched to a gene: 2. CDR1 DFQATT and CDR2 SNEGSKA come from the germline V gene (reference sequence). The CDR3 region has the DNA TGCAGTGCTAGTCTAGCGGCCTCCTACAATGAGCAGTTCTTC. Protein product: CSASLAASYNEQFF.

With regard to this clonotype: A much larger clone differs by one base, so this may be a read error. The chain employs TRBV4-2 and TRBJ1-2; TRBD1 matches 7 bases. The V and J ends lost 6 bases and 3 bases, in that order; junction bases with no gene match: 13. This CDR3 spans 16 amino acids. Germline CDR1 is LGHNA and CDR2 is YNFKEQ. The CDR3 sequence is CASRLDRGDRHYGYTF. In DNA form, the CDR3 reads TGTGCCAGCAGGCTTGATCGCGGGGACAGACACTATGGCTACACCTTC.

This chain uses TRBV11-2 with TRBJ1-5; D ambiguous. V shed 2 bases and J shed 0 bases, with 14 bases lying between them. CDR1 and CDR2 (germline): SGHAT, FQNNGV. The CDR3 length is 17 residues. The CDR3 DNA reads as TGTGCCAGCAGCTTACCGGGAGGCGCGATTAGCAATCAGCCCCAGCATTTT. The encoded protein is CASSLPGGAISNQPQHF.

The table lists this clonotype with a few counts. The V call is TRBV29-1, the J call TRBJ1-2; unclear D gene. This CDR3 spans 11 amino acids. Germline CDR1 is SQVTM and CDR2 is ANQGSEA. The V end was cut by 4 bases, the J end by 9 bases, with 12 bases between. The CDR3 protein is CSVAEGWSYTF. DNA for the CDR3: TGCAGCGTTGCGGAGGGTTGGAGCTACACCTTC.

The table lists this clonotype with a few counts. The V call is TRBV12-3 or TRBV12-4, the J call TRBJ2-3; TRBD1 matches 7 bases. J gave up 3 bases and V 6 bases, and 3 bases lay outside the gene matches. This CDR3 has 13 amino acids. This chain's CDR3 is CASRKGQTDTQYF. CDR3 nucleotide sequence: TGTGCCAGCAGGAAGGGACAGACAGATACGCAGTATTTT.

This clonotype showed up just a few times. The junction shows a germline mismatch at one end, possibly a read error. J is TRBJ1-6 and V is TRBV5-1, with 7 bases lining up with TRBD1. Germline V gene lookup returns CDR1 SGHRS and CDR2 YFSETQ. This CDR3 contains 17 residues. The CDR3 is CASRLGSRGFGDSPLHF. The DNA of the CDR3 is TGCGCCAGCAGATTGGGGTCCAGGGGGTTCGGAGATTCACCCCTCCACTTT.

This clonotype has just a few counts. V usage is TRBV28 and J usage is TRBJ1-5, with a weak D call TRBD1 (5 bases). In germline, CDR1 is MDHEN, CDR2 SYDVKM. The CDR3 has 16 residues. V was cut by 2 bases and J by 2 bases, with 13 bases left in between. The DNA for the CDR3 is TGTGCCAGCAGTTTACGGGACTGGGCAGGCAATCAGCCCCAGCATTTT. Protein sequence: CASSLRDWAGNQPQHF. Filled out from reference TRBV28 and TRBJ1-5, the complete variable domain reads DVKVTQSSRYLVKRTGEKVFLECVQDMDHENMFWYRQDPGLGLRLIYFSYDVKMKEKGDIPEGYSVSREKKERFSLILESASTNQTSMYLCASSLRDWAGNQPQHFGDGTRLSIL.